Each of the 20 T cell receptor beta chains below was sequenced from the same sample in a study of control samples from healthy donors and cancer patients. Sequenced by immunoSEQ multiplex PCR; TCRdb stores in-frame clones only, minus some. This table has more than 70,000 clones, under 90% appearing once. Sequences were obtained from PBMCs. All receptors come from a man in his sixties with lung cancer.

V gene TRBV5-6 combines with J gene TRBJ2-7; possibly TRBD1 or TRBD2 for D (7 bases each). This CDR3 contains 15 residues. V dropped 3 bases and J dropped 3 bases, with 16 bases sitting between them. Looked up from germline, CDR1 is SGHDT and CDR2 is YYEEEE. CDR3 loop: CASSYTGGQLYEQYF. The CDR3 DNA sequence: TGTGCCAGCAGCTATACGGGGGGACAGCTCTACGAGCAGTACTTC.

J is TRBJ2-2 and V is TRBV5-5, with D unclear. V lost 0 bases to trimming and J lost 5 bases, with 5 bases between them. Germline CDR1 is SGHKS and CDR2 is YYEKEE (reference sequence). The CDR3 loop spans 13 amino acids. The CDR3 loop is CASSLVGTGELFF. The CDR3 coding sequence is TGTGCCAGCAGCTTGGTGGGAACCGGGGAGCTGTTTTTT. The whole variable domain, filled in from reference TRBV5-5 and TRBJ2-2, reads DAGVTQSPTHLIKTRGQQVTLRCSPISGHKSVSWYQQVLGQGPQFIFQYYEKEERGRGNFPDRFSARQFPNYSSELNVNALLLGDSALYLCASSLVGTGELFFGEGSRLTVL.

The rearrangement uses TRBV2 and TRBJ1-6; TRBD1 aligns across 9 bases. The CDR3 is made up of 15 amino acids. Germline V gene sequence: CDR1 SNHLY, CDR2 FYNNEI. The ends lost 7 bases at V and 7 bases at J; junction bases unmatched: 8. The CDR3 nucleotides read TGTGCCAGCACTCGGGACAGGGTAGAAAATTCACCCCTCCACTTT. Protein sequence: CASTRDRVENSPLHF.

The V call is TRBV4-1, the J call TRBJ1-3; D is undetermined. CDR1 and CDR2 from the germline V gene are MGHRA and YSYEKL. Trimming pared 1 base from V and 3 bases from J, leaving 13 bases between. There are 16 residues in the CDR3. This CDR3 reads CASSQGAWLGGNTIYF. The CDR3 DNA follows: TGCGCCAGCAGCCAAGGTGCGTGGTTGGGTGGAAACACCATATATTTT.

The V call is TRBV6-2 or TRBV6-3, the J call TRBJ2-3; 8 bases align to TRBD1. The CDR3 runs 16 residues. After removal of 2 bases from V and 2 bases from J, the junction contained 6 bases not matched to a gene. CDR1 and CDR2 (germline): MNHEY, SVGEGT. As DNA, the CDR3 is TGTGCCAGCAGTTACCCGGACAGGGAGCTCACAGATACGCAGTATTTT. Translating gives CASSYPDRELTDTQYF.

The chain recombines TRBV6-6 with TRBJ1-2, with 8 positions matching TRBD1. This CDR3 contains 13 residues. The V segment lost 11 bases and the J segment 10 bases; nucleotides outside the gene matches: 15. Germline values: CDR1 MNHNY, CDR2 SVGAGI (reference sequence). The chain's CDR3 is CAHSQGQDGTYTF. For the CDR3, the DNA is TGTGCCCACTCCCAGGGACAGGACGGAACCTACACCTTC.

This clone was picked up one time. J is TRBJ2-1 and V is TRBV29-1; D may be TRBD1 or TRBD2 (5 bases each). Germline CDR1 reads SQVTM; CDR2 reads ANQGSEA. Trimming left V 4 bases short and J 7 bases short, with 20 bases between. The CDR3 spans 15 residues. CDR3 protein: CSVGGSGALRNEQFF. The CDR3 DNA reads as TGCAGCGTTGGGGGTTCCGGGGCCCTGCGGAATGAGCAGTTCTTC.

This chain joins TRBV24-1 and TRBJ1-5; D not resolved. This CDR3 comprises 14 residues. Deletions cut 2 bases from V and 0 bases from J, with 4 bases between. Per the germline V gene, CDR1 is KGHDR and CDR2 is SFDVKD. The DNA for the CDR3 is TGTGCCACCAGTGATTCTCTTAGCAATCAGCCCCAGCATTTT. Residues: CATSDSLSNQPQHF.

This chain connects TRBV9 to TRBJ1-2; D may be TRBD1 (5 bases). V gave up 6 bases and J gave up 8 bases, with 20 bases separating them. There are 14 residues in the CDR3. CDR1 and CDR2 (germline): SGDLS, YYNGEE. The DNA of the CDR3 is TGTGCCAGCACCGCCGGGGGTTTCCAGGAGGGCTACACCTTC. Its protein is CASTAGGFQEGYTF.

The chain recombines TRBV29-1 with TRBJ1-2, with D uncertain. Trimming removed 5 bases from V and 0 bases from J, with 19 bases in between. This CDR3 region has 16 residues. Germline V gene sequence: CDR1 SQVTM, CDR2 ANQGSEA. Here the CDR3 reads CSVPKPGGLANYGYTF. The CDR3 coding sequence is TGCAGCGTTCCCAAGCCCGGCGGTTTAGCTAACTATGGCTACACCTTC.

The chain joins TRBV7-6 to TRBJ2-3; 14 bases map to TRBD2. This CDR3 spans 16 amino acids. Unmatched junction bases numbered 2, after V lost 0 bases and J lost 6 bases. The germline V gene has CDR1 SGHVS and CDR2 FNYEAQ. The CDR3 bases are TGTGCCAGCAGCTTAGCGGGGACTAGCGGGGGTGATACGCAGTATTTT. Translation: CASSLAGTSGGDTQYF.

This clone has just a few counts. V usage is TRBV6-5 and J usage is TRBJ1-4, with a weak D call TRBD1 (5 bases). V was trimmed by 4 bases and J by 0 bases, leaving 9 bases between them. This CDR3 has 15 amino acids. Germline V gene data show CDR1 as MNHEY and CDR2 as SVGAGI. The CDR3 DNA reads TGTGCCAGCAGTTCTGTGACAGCAACTAATGAAAAACTGTTTTTT. It encodes CASSSVTATNEKLFF.

This chain connects TRBV2 to TRBJ1-4; D unresolved. The germline CDR1 and CDR2 sequences are SNHLY and FYNNEI. Trimming left V 8 bases short and J 3 bases short, with 13 bases between. The CDR3 sequence is 14 residues long. This CDR3 is CASGLHLSNEKLFF. Written as DNA, the CDR3 is TGTGCCAGCGGGTTACACCTCTCTAATGAAAAACTGTTTTTT.

This sequence joins TRBV6-4 and TRBJ2-3, with D possibly matching TRBD1 (5 bases). V shed 4 bases and J shed 4 bases, with 12 bases lying between them. Germline V lookup: CDR1 MRHNA, CDR2 SNTAGT. The length of the CDR3 is 14 residues. The chain's CDR3 is CASSVQGTADTQYF. CDR3 DNA sequence: TGTGCCAGCAGTGTGCAGGGAACCGCAGATACGCAGTATTTT.

This CDR3 is CATRSAYEQYV. In nucleotides, the CDR3 is TGTGCCACCAGATCCGCCTACGAGCAGTACGTC. The V gene is TRBV2, the J gene TRBJ2-7; unclear D gene. V lost 10 bases and J lost 2, with 9 bases in between. This CDR3 spans 11 amino acids. CDR1 SNHLY and CDR2 FYNNEI come from the germline V gene.

The V gene is TRBV7-2, the J gene TRBJ2-7, with TRBD1 matching over 10 bases. J lost 4 bases, V lost 6 bases, and 9 bases had no gene match. The CDR3 spans 15 residues. CDR1 is SGHTA and CDR2 is FQGNSA in the germline V gene. This CDR3 reads CASSLDRGNEYEQYF. Here the CDR3 DNA reads TGTGCCAGCAGTTTGGACAGGGGGAATGAGTACGAGCAGTACTTC.

This chain links TRBV18 with TRBJ1-6; no reliable D call. The CDR3 spans 17 residues. With 2 bases removed from V and 5 bases from J, the gap between germline ends came to 16 bases. Germline-derived CDR1 and CDR2 are KGHSH and LQKENI. In DNA form, the CDR3 reads TGTGCCAGCTCACCATCTTCATACCGTGACCATAATTCACCCCTCCACTTT. Its translation is CASSPSSYRDHNSPLHF. Complete variable domain (other parts from reference TRBV18 and TRBJ1-6): NAGVMQNPRHLVRRRGQEARLRCSPMKGHSHVYWYRQLPEEGLKFMVYLQKENIIDESGMPKERFSAEFPKEGPSILRIQQVVRGDSAAYFCASSPSSYRDHNSPLHFGNGTRLTVT.

The V call is TRBV7-3, the J call TRBJ1-5, with 11 bases that match TRBD1. V trimming: 5 bases; J trimming: 6 bases; junction bases outside the gene matches: 6. In germline, CDR1 is SGHTA, CDR2 FQGTGA. The CDR3 is made up of 15 amino acids. The CDR3 region has the DNA TGTGCCAGCAGCGATGGGACAGGGGGTGCTCAGCCCCAGCATTTT. Amino acid sequence: CASSDGTGGAQPQHF.

The chain carries TRBV6-5 and TRBJ1-5, with D maybe TRBD1 (5 bases). This CDR3 has 13 amino acids. V was pared by 7 bases and J by 3 bases, with 10 bases between. The germline V gene encodes CDR1 MNHEY and CDR2 SVGAGI. CDR3: CASTAGNNQPQHF. DNA of the CDR3: TGTGCCAGCACTGCAGGGAACAATCAGCCCCAGCATTTT.

This chain links TRBV5-1 with TRBJ1-6; D is uncertain. Trimming removed 0 bases at V and 10 bases at J, with 8 bases between. CDR3 length: 13 amino acids. The germline gives CDR1 SGHRS, CDR2 YFSETQ. In DNA form, the CDR3 reads TGCGCCAGCAGCTTGGAGACGGAATCACCCCTCCACTTT. It is translated as CASSLETESPLHF.